The 3 T cell receptor beta chains below all came from one sample that was sequenced in a study of T cell responses to AZD1222 COVID-19 vaccine. Assay: immunoSEQ multiplex PCR; the TCRdb copy retains only in-frame clones and omits some. Of around 150,000 clones in the sample, just under 95% were seen once. The specimen comprised peripheral blood, sampled on day 0 of AZD1222 vaccination. These receptors were obtained from an adult in good health.

The chain uses TRBV2 and TRBJ2-5; 8 positions agree with TRBD1. CDR1 is SNHLY, CDR2 FYNNEI, per germline. The CDR3 extends over 14 amino acids. Trimming removed 8 bases from V and 1 base from J; junction bases left unmatched: 6. The CDR3 DNA is TGTGCCAGCGCTGGACAGGGTGGCCAAGAGACCCAGTACTTC. Translating gives CASAGQGGQETQYF.

The DNA for the CDR3 is TGCGCCAGCAGCACGGCTGGGGAGACCCAGTACTTC. This sequence encodes CASSTAGETQYF. This chain links TRBV5-1 with TRBJ2-5; D unresolved. The CDR3 length is 12 residues. V was shortened by 4 bases and J by 5 bases, with 9 bases between the two germline ends. Germline-derived CDR1 and CDR2 are SGHRS and YFSETQ.

This clone has a single count. The CDR3 DNA reads as TGTGCCAGCAGCTTCCGCCCCTCCGTTGGACAGACGGCGGGGGAAGCTTTCTTT. It is translated as CASSFRPSVGQTAGEAFF. This chain uses TRBV11-2 with TRBJ1-1, with D perhaps TRBD1 (6 bases). Germline CDR1 SGHAT, CDR2 FQNNGV. V lost 3 bases and J lost 8, with 28 bases in between. The CDR3 spans 18 residues.